This T cell receptor beta chain appears in the sequencing data of a study of blood T cells in healthy people across ages (dated by TCRdb to about 2015). For the study in its entirety: In model experiments, template switching captured about one uniquely barcoded TCR beta cDNA molecule for every two T cells. The study measured age-related changes in TCR beta repertoire diversity using deep sequencing normalized with unique cDNA molecular identifiers. Donors were grouped into four age groups: young (average approximately 15 years), middle-aged (about 38), aged (around 60) and long-lived (less than 85). To avoid experimental bias, donors of different ages were spread randomly across the sequencing lanes. Two additional independent replicas of 1 million unique cDNA reads from the same blood draw were analyzed for two donors (one aged 18 to 30 and one aged 80 or older). Paper-wide results and their limitations: Bulk unsorted PBMC profiling prevented conclusive comparison of naive and antigen-experienced compartments. Compared with the aged group, the long-lived group had more naive CD4+ T cells, fewer expanded clones and increased TCR diversity, a pattern suggesting age selection. Estimates of total diversity based on one million sequenced T cells were considered lower bounds and underestimates. Donor CMV infection status was unknown, potentially confounding age-related changes in expanded clonotypes. Observed TCR beta diversity per million T cells fell roughly linearly with age, and a significant reduction was already apparent by age around 40. A strong correlation was found between observed TCR beta diversity and the percentage of naive T cells measured by flow cytometry.

Library method: 5' RACE. The reads were generated on an Illumina HiSeq 2500. A second roughly 6 to 11 cycle PCR used a sample-barcoded 5' primer and a J-beta primer mix. Each TCR beta cDNA molecule received a unique molecular identifier from a template-switch 5' adaptor carrying 12 random nucleotides. Each sample yielded at least 2.5 million CDR3-containing paired-end reads. All of the RNA was converted into first-strand cDNA using the Mint cDNA synthesis kit, with a TRBC-specific oligonucleotide serving as the primer. Following uracil-DNA glycosylase treatment, all cDNA underwent a first 18-cycle PCR with the universal primers M1SS and BC2_uni_R. The authors' analysis ran thus. For normalization, 1 million high-quality reads were randomly selected from each sample, with every read carrying a distinct molecular identifier. Instead of being binned into consensus sequences, reads with shared molecular identifiers were discarded. MiTCR, with a Q25 quality threshold and the strictest error-elimination algorithm, was used for CDR3 identification, clonotype clustering and error correction. A nonparametric unseen species model with Euler transformation was used to estimate a lower bound on total TCR beta diversity. The public reads were reanalyzed by TCRdb: fastp trimming at Q25, MiXCR alignment, in-frame beta chains only. Rows with one shared CDR3 protein collapse into an entry with the most common genes and DNA. These V and J calls rely on TCRdb rather than the paper's analysis. The sample table shows hundreds of thousands of distinct CDR3 sequences, and roughly three fifths are seen once. The top ten clones comprise more than 25% of the sample.

The sample holds many counts of this clonotype. There is no known antigen for this receptor. Base quality data are lacking; no much larger clone is found one base away. Systemically healthy Caucasian individuals from Russia, 39 in total and aged about 6 to 95 years, were included as donors. Each donor gave ten milliliters of peripheral blood, collected into EDTA-treated Vacutainer tubes. Ficoll-Paque density-gradient centrifugation was used to isolate PBMCs, with at least 6.5 million per sample. Total RNA was extracted from PBMCs with Trizol reagent, with at least 5 micrograms obtained per sample. The percentages of naive CD45RAhigh/CD27high T cells were determined by flow cytometry on a PBMC aliquot from every donor. V drops 3 bases and J drops 5 bases, leaving 8 bases in between. According to the germline V gene, CDR1 reads MNHEY and CDR2 reads SVGEGT. Inclusive of the bounding cysteine and phenylalanine, the CDR3 is 13 residues long. Solely the CDR3 DNA is kept, with 39 bases framed from the first base.

The sequenced sample consisted of blood. The rearrangement combines TRBV6-2 or TRBV6-3 with TRBJ2-1, with the D gene not clear enough to name. This sequence originates from a man aged 35 to 55 in good health. This receptor has the CDR3 CASSYSINNEQFF. The sequence in DNA is TGTGCCAGCAGTTATTCGATTAACAATGAGCAGTTCTTC.